The rows below give T cell receptor beta chains drawn from one sample of a study of blood T cell repertoires in COVID-19. The method was immunoSEQ multiplex PCR; TCRdb's version includes in-frame clones alone and lacks a portion of them. The table has roughly 84,000 clones, 80% to 90% seen once. Sequenced: peripheral blood. The receptors were sampled from a woman of 80 years or more with acute or convalescent COVID-19. Both conserved end residues are part of each CDR3. Each record gives: V gene, D gene, J gene, clone size, CDR3 protein, CDR3 DNA. A D gene is named only where the DNA matches it firmly. Clone size is not always given. Where it is, it says once, few, many or a class for expanded clones.

v_gene: TRBV5-1
d_gene: -
j_gene: TRBJ2-1
abundance: -
CDR3aa: CASRETFEQFF
CDR3nt: TGCGCCAGCAGGGAGACGTTTGAGCAGTTCTTC

v_gene: TRBV6-4
d_gene: TRBD2
j_gene: TRBJ2-1
abundance: -
CDR3aa: CASSESSGGHNEQFF
CDR3nt: TGTGCCAGCAGTGAATCCAGCGGGGGCCACAATGAGCAGTTCTTC

v_gene: TRBV7-8
d_gene: TRBD2
j_gene: TRBJ2-3
abundance: -
CDR3aa: CASSPLRTSGGVDTQYF
CDR3nt: TGTGCCAGCAGCCCGCTCCGGACTAGCGGGGGGGTGGATACGCAGTATTTT

v_gene: TRBV30
d_gene: TRBD2
j_gene: TRBJ2-2
abundance: -
CDR3aa: CAWSVLGGGIGELFF
CDR3nt: TGTGCCTGGAGTGTCCTAGGCGGGGGGATCGGGGAGCTGTTTTTT

v_gene: TRBV5-6
d_gene: -
j_gene: TRBJ2-2
abundance: few
CDR3aa: CASSFPGARGGELFF
CDR3nt: TGTGCCAGCAGCTTTCCAGGCGCCCGGGGCGGGGAGCTGTTTTTT

v_gene: TRBV5-4
d_gene: -
j_gene: TRBJ2-7
abundance: -
CDR3aa: CASSLPGYEQYF
CDR3nt: TGTGCCAGCAGCTTGCCGGGCTACGAGCAGTACTTC

v_gene: TRBV11-2
d_gene: TRBD1
j_gene: TRBJ1-2
abundance: once
CDR3aa: CASSLVQGLGYTF
CDR3nt: TGTGCCAGCAGCTTAGTACAGGGGTTGGGCTACACCTTC

v_gene: TRBV7-8
d_gene: -
j_gene: TRBJ1-1
abundance: -
CDR3aa: CASSLGGGNTEAFF
CDR3nt: TGTGCCAGCAGCTTAGGAGGGGGGAACACTGAAGCTTTCTTT

v_gene: TRBV19
d_gene: TRBD1
j_gene: TRBJ1-4
abundance: -
CDR3aa: CASSDRGPNEKLFF
CDR3nt: TGTGCCAGTAGTGACAGGGGGCCAAATGAAAAACTGTTTTTT

v_gene: TRBV6-6
d_gene: -
j_gene: TRBJ1-5
abundance: few
CDR3aa: CASSTESGQPQHF
CDR3nt: TGTGCCAGCAGTACGGAGTCGGGGCAGCCCCAGCATTTT

v_gene: TRBV9
d_gene: -
j_gene: TRBJ2-5
abundance: -
CDR3aa: CASSEVGRDFQETQYF
CDR3nt: TGTGCCAGCAGCGAGGTAGGGCGGGACTTTCAAGAGACCCAGTACTTC

v_gene: TRBV3-1/TRBV3-2
d_gene: TRBD1
j_gene: TRBJ1-1
abundance: -
CDR3aa: CASSQSDRAPEAFF
CDR3nt: TGTGCCAGCAGCCAGTCGGACAGGGCACCTGAAGCTTTCTTT

v_gene: TRBV7-8
d_gene: TRBD2
j_gene: TRBJ2-3
abundance: few
CDR3aa: CASSPGLAGGQDTQYF
CDR3nt: TGTGCCAGCAGCCCCGGACTAGCGGGGGGGCAAGATACGCAGTATTTT

v_gene: TRBV23-1
d_gene: TRBD2
j_gene: TRBJ2-1
abundance: -
CDR3aa: CASSQGSGGDNEQFF
CDR3nt: TGCGCCAGCAGTCAAGGGAGCGGGGGGGACAATGAGCAGTTCTTC

v_gene: TRBV19
d_gene: TRBD1
j_gene: TRBJ2-1
abundance: -
CDR3aa: CASARDRGGNEQFF
CDR3nt: TGTGCCAGTGCCAGGGACAGGGGAGGAAATGAGCAGTTCTTC

v_gene: TRBV18
d_gene: -
j_gene: TRBJ1-5
abundance: -
CDR3aa: CASSEGTGGQPQHF
CDR3nt: TGTGCCAGCTCGGAGGGGACCGGCGGGCAGCCCCAGCATTTT

v_gene: TRBV6-1
d_gene: TRBD1
j_gene: TRBJ1-5
abundance: -
CDR3aa: CASSEEPGQGQHF
CDR3nt: TGTGCCAGCAGTGAAGAGCCGGGACAGGGCCAGCATTTT

v_gene: TRBV6-5
d_gene: -
j_gene: TRBJ1-3
abundance: -
CDR3aa: CASSTGSGSGNTIYF
CDR3nt: TGTGCCAGCAGTACCGGTAGCGGCTCTGGAAACACCATATATTTT

v_gene: TRBV29-1
d_gene: -
j_gene: TRBJ1-5
abundance: -
CDR3aa: CSVEGENGNQPQHF
CDR3nt: TGCAGCGTTGAAGGGGAGAACGGCAATCAGCCCCAGCATTTT

v_gene: TRBV7-3
d_gene: -
j_gene: TRBJ1-1
abundance: -
CDR3aa: CASSPSGGWTEAFF
CDR3nt: TGTGCCAGCAGCCCCAGTGGGGGGTGGACTGAAGCTTTCTTT

v_gene: TRBV29-1
d_gene: TRBD1
j_gene: TRBJ1-1
abundance: -
CDR3aa: CSTKQGGVDTEAFF
CDR3nt: TGCAGCACTAAACAGGGGGGGGTGGACACTGAAGCTTTCTTT

v_gene: TRBV4-1
d_gene: -
j_gene: TRBJ2-5
abundance: -
CDR3aa: CASSQGHGGGQETQYF
CDR3nt: TGCGCCAGCAGCCAAGGCCACGGGGGAGGCCAAGAGACCCAGTACTTC

v_gene: TRBV28
d_gene: TRBD1
j_gene: TRBJ1-1
abundance: -
CDR3aa: CASSPGQPNTEAFF
CDR3nt: TGTGCCAGCAGTCCGGGACAGCCGAACACTGAAGCTTTCTTT

v_gene: TRBV4-3
d_gene: TRBD2
j_gene: TRBJ2-4
abundance: -
CDR3aa: CASSQELAGRGKNIQYF
CDR3nt: TGCGCCAGCAGCCAGGAATTAGCGGGTCGGGGCAAAAACATTCAGTACTTC

v_gene: TRBV3-1/TRBV3-2
d_gene: TRBD1
j_gene: TRBJ1-3
abundance: -
CDR3aa: CASTGTGGNTIYF
CDR3nt: TGTGCGAGCACGGGGACAGGGGGAAACACCATATATTTT

v_gene: TRBV14
d_gene: TRBD1
j_gene: TRBJ1-5
abundance: few
CDR3aa: CASSQRRGSSNQPQHF
CDR3nt: TGTGCCAGCAGCCAACGCAGGGGGAGCAGCAATCAGCCCCAGCATTTT

v_gene: TRBV28
d_gene: -
j_gene: TRBJ1-5
abundance: -
CDR3aa: CASTPMGGGNQPQHF
CDR3nt: TGTGCCAGCACGCCAATGGGGGGGGGAAATCAGCCCCAGCATTTT

v_gene: TRBV19
d_gene: TRBD2
j_gene: TRBJ2-1
abundance: -
CDR3aa: CASSGTSGSGQFF
CDR3nt: TGTGCCAGTAGTGGGACTAGCGGGTCAGGACAGTTCTTC

v_gene: TRBV19
d_gene: -
j_gene: TRBJ2-7
abundance: -
CDR3aa: CANNTGPSYEQYF
CDR3nt: TGTGCCAATAACACAGGGCCCTCCTACGAGCAGTACTTC

v_gene: TRBV11-2
d_gene: TRBD1
j_gene: TRBJ1-2
abundance: -
CDR3aa: CASSQTDTGVGGYTF
CDR3nt: TGTGCCAGCAGCCAGACCGATACAGGGGTTGGAGGCTACACCTTC

v_gene: TRBV6-1
d_gene: -
j_gene: TRBJ1-5
abundance: -
CDR3aa: CASSESDSNQPQHF
CDR3nt: TGTGCCAGCAGTGAGAGTGATAGCAATCAGCCCCAGCATTTT

v_gene: TRBV7-2
d_gene: -
j_gene: TRBJ1-4
abundance: -
CDR3aa: CASSPDVGAWEKLFF
CDR3nt: TGTGCCAGCAGCCCTGACGTTGGGGCTTGGGAAAAACTGTTTTTT

v_gene: TRBV18
d_gene: TRBD2
j_gene: TRBJ2-2
abundance: -
CDR3aa: CASSRVAGQDTGELFF
CDR3nt: TGTGCCAGCTCTCGCGTAGCGGGGCAGGACACCGGGGAGCTGTTTTTT

v_gene: TRBV18
d_gene: TRBD1
j_gene: TRBJ2-3
abundance: -
CDR3aa: CASSLLRTGATTDTQYF
CDR3nt: TGTGCCAGCTCACTCCTCCGGACAGGGGCAACCACAGATACGCAGTATTTT

v_gene: TRBV6-2/TRBV6-3
d_gene: -
j_gene: TRBJ2-7
abundance: -
CDR3aa: CASSLTGVANKQYF
CDR3nt: TGTGCCAGCAGTTTGACGGGGGTTGCAAACAAGCAGTACTTC

v_gene: TRBV30
d_gene: TRBD1
j_gene: TRBJ2-2
abundance: -
CDR3aa: CACTGTGRTGELFF
CDR3nt: TGTGCCTGTACCGGGACAGGGAGGACCGGGGAGCTGTTTTTT

v_gene: TRBV5-3
d_gene: TRBD1
j_gene: TRBJ1-6
abundance: -
CDR3aa: CARSGDSYNSPLHF
CDR3nt: TGTGCCAGAAGCGGGGACAGTTATAATTCACCCCTCCACTTT

v_gene: TRBV14
d_gene: -
j_gene: TRBJ2-1
abundance: -
CDR3aa: CASSLLAGVTEQFF
CDR3nt: TGTGCCAGCAGCCTTCTCGCCGGGGTCACTGAGCAGTTCTTC

v_gene: TRBV13
d_gene: -
j_gene: TRBJ2-1
abundance: -
CDR3aa: CASSYPHRDEQFF
CDR3nt: TGTGCCAGCAGCTACCCTCACAGGGATGAGCAGTTCTTC

v_gene: TRBV10-1
d_gene: -
j_gene: TRBJ2-2
abundance: few
CDR3aa: CASSVSAGNTGELFF
CDR3nt: TGCGCCAGCAGTGTTTCCGCAGGGAACACCGGGGAGCTGTTTTTT

v_gene: TRBV11-3
d_gene: -
j_gene: TRBJ2-7
abundance: -
CDR3aa: CASSSRTAKSYEQYF
CDR3nt: TGTGCCAGCAGCTCCCGGACAGCTAAGTCCTACGAGCAGTACTTC